This T cell receptor beta chain was sequenced during a study of post-analysis software for immune sequencing data (dated by TCRdb to between 2014 and 2017). For the study in its entirety: Disease courses on record covered relapsing-remitting, secondary progressive and progressive-relapsing multiple sclerosis, though some patients had no subtype annotation. Patient repertoires were compared against 11 previously published healthy control repertoires from donors aged 6 to 25 years. A subset of samples was prepared in parallel using single-end sample barcoding, then pooled and co-amplified after Illumina adapter ligation. Overall study results and their limits: The control group was slightly older than the multiple sclerosis patient group. Normalized Chao1 diversity was significantly lower in multiple sclerosis patients than controls, suggesting substantial peripheral T-cell clonal expansion. Strong co-clustering of samples prepared in the same batch was shown by direct clustering with F measure, prompting a batch-effect correction. Patients showed significantly higher frequencies than controls for a handful of TRBV segments, among them TRBV5-6, TRBV5-1 and TRBV20-1.

Sequences SGHTA (CDR1) and FQGNSA (CDR2) are obtained from the germline V gene. Including the terminal cysteine and phenylalanine, the CDR3 comprises 16 residues. Only CDR3 DNA is held: 48 bases, read in frame from base 1. V is reduced by 2 bases and J by 2 bases, leaving a spacing of 13 bases between them. Library construction relied on PCR. Instrument on record: Illumina HiSeq 2500. To reduce PCR and sequencing biases, unique molecular identifiers were built into the TCR beta cDNA libraries. Approximately 500,000 cDNA molecules were obtained per 1 to 10 million input T cells, so each molecule approximated one T cell. The patient libraries were prepared and sequenced using the same protocol as the earlier healthy control dataset. Samples belonging to the same batch were prepared together, multiplexed and sequenced on a shared HiSeq lane. In the original analysis: MIGEC handled the raw barcoded reads, throwing out single-read molecular identifier groups before consensus assembly and CDR3 extraction. VDJtools was used for post-analysis of the clonotype tables, and diversity was normalized by down-sampling every dataset to the size of the smallest sample. In repertoire overlap clustering, CDR3 amino acid sequences, but not nucleotide sequences, were matched to correct batch-related cross-sample contamination. TCRdb trimmed the raw reads at Q25, called clones with MiXCR and kept productive beta chains. Entries that share a CDR3 protein sequence are merged under the most common genes and DNA. The authors' filters were not applied to this entry. For this sample the table gives about 770,000 distinct CDR3 sequences, of which around 42% were detected only once. The top ten clones comprise approximately 4.4% of the sample.

TCR beta repertoires were profiled from peripheral blood of roughly 13 young patients with multiple sclerosis to demonstrate the VDJtools post-analysis software. The multiple sclerosis patients were children and adolescents between roughly 6 and 16 years of age. This clonotype was recorded a few times. The antigen this receptor binds is unknown. The record has no base qualities; no much larger clone is one base away. The receptor's source is a girl aged 5-17 years with multiple sclerosis. The rearrangement joined TRBV7-2 to TRBJ2-4; the D region possibly corresponds to TRBD1 (5 bases align). Sequenced sample: blood. The DNA sequence is given as TGTGCCAGCAGCTTAAGGGCAGGGATACCCAAAAACATTCAGTACTTC. Its translation reads: CASSLRAGIPKNIQYF.